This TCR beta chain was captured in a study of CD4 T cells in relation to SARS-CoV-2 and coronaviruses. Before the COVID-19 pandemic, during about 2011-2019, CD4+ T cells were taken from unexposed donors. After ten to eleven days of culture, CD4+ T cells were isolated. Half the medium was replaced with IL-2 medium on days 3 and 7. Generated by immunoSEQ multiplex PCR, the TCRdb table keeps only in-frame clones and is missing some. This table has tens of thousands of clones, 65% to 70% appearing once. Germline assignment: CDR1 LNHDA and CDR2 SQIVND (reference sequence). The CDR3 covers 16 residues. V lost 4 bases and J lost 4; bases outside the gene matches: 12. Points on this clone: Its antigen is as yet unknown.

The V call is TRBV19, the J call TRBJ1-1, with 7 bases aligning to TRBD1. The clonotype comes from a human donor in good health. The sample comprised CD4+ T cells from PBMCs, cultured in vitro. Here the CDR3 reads CASSNPYRGRITEAFF. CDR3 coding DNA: TGTGCCAGTAGTAATCCTTATAGGGGGCGTATCACTGAAGCTTTCTTT.